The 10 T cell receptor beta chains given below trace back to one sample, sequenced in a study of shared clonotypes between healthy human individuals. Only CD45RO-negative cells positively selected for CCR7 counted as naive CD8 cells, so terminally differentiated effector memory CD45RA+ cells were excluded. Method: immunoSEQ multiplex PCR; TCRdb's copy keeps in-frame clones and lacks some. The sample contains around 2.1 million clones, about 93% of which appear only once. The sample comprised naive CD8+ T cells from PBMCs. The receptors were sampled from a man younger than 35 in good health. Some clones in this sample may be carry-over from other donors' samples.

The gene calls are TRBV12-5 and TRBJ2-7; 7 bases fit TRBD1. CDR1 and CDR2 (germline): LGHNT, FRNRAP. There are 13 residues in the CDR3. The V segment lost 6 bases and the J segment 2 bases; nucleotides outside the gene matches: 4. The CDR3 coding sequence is TGTGCTAGTGGCCGACAGGGTACCTACGAGCAGTACTTC. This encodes CASGRQGTYEQYF.

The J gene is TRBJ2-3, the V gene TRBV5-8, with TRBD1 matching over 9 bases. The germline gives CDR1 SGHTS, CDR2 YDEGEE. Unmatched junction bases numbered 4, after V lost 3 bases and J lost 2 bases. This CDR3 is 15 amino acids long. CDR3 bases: TGTGCCAGCAGCTGGGGACAGGGACCCACAGATACGCAGTATTTT. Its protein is CASSWGQGPTDTQYF.

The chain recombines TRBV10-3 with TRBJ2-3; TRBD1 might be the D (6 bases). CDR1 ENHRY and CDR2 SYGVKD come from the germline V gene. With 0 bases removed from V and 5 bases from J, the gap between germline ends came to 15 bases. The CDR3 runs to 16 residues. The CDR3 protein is CAISESIRDIQDTQYF. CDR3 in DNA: TGTGCCATCAGTGAGTCGATCCGGGACATCCAAGATACGCAGTATTTT.

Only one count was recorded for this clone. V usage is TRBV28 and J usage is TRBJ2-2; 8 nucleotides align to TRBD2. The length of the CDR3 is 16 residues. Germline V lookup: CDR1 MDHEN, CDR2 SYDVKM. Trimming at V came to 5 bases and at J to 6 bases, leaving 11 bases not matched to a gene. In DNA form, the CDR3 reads TGTGCCAGCAGTCTCGGAGCGGGAGAGGTGCCCGGGGAGCTGTTTTTT. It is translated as CASSLGAGEVPGELFF.

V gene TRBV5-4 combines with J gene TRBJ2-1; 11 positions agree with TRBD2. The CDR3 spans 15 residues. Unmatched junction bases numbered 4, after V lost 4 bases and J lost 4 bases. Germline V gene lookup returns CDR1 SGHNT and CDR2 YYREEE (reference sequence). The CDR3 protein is CASSVWTSGYNEQFF. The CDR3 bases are TGTGCCAGCAGCGTATGGACTAGCGGGTACAATGAGCAGTTCTTC.

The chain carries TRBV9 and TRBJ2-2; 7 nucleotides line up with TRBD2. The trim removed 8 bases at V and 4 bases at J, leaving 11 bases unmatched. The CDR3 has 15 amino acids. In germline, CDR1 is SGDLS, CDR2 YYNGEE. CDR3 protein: CASAEGGHGTGELFF. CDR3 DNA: TGTGCCAGTGCCGAGGGAGGGCACGGCACCGGGGAGCTGTTTTTT. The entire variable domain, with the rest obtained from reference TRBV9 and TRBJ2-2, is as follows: DSGVTQTPKHLITATGQRVTLRCSPRSGDLSVYWYQQSLDQGLQFLIQYYNGEERAKGNILERFSAQQFPDLHSELNLSSLELGDSALYFCASAEGGHGTGELFFGEGSRLTVL.

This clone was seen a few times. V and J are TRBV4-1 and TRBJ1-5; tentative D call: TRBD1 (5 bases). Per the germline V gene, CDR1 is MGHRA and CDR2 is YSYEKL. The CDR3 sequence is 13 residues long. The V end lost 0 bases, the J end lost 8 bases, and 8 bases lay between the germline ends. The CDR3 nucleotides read TGCGCCAGCAGCCAAGATTACAGGAAGCCCCAGCATTTT. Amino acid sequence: CASSQDYRKPQHF.

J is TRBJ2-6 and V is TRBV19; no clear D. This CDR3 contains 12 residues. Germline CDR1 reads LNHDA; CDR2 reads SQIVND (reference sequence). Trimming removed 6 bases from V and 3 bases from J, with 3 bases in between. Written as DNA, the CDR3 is TGTGCCAGTAGGGTTGGGGCCAACGTCCTGACTTTC. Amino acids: CASRVGANVLTF.

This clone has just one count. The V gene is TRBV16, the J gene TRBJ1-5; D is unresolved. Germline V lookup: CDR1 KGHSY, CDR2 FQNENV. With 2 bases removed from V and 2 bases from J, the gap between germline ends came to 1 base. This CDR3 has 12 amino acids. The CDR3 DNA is TGTGCCAGCAGCCAAGGCAATCAGCCCCAGCATTTT. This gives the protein CASSQGNQPQHF.

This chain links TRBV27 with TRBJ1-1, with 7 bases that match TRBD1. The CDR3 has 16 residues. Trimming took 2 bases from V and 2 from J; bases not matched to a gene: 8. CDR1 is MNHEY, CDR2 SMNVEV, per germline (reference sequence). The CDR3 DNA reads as TGTGCCAGCAGTTTACTCATTGGGACAGCAAACACTGAAGCTTTCTTT. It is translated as CASSLLIGTANTEAFF.